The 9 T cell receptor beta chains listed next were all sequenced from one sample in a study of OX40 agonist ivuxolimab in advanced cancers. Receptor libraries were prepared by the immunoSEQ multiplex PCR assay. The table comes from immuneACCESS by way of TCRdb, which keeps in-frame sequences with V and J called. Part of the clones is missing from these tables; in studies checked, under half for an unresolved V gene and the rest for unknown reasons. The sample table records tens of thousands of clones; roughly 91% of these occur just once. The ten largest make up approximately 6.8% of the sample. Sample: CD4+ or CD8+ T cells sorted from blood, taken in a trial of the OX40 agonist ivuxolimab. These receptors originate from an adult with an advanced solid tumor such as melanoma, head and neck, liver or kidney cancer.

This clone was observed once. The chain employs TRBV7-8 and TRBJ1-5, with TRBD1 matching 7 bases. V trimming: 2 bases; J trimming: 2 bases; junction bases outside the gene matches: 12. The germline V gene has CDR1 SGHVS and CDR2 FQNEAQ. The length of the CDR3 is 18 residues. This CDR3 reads CASSLTGAPIQRNQPQHF. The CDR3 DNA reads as TGTGCCAGCAGCTTAACAGGGGCCCCCATTCAACGCAATCAGCCCCAGCATTTT. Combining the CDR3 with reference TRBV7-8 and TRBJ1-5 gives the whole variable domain GAGVSQSPRYKVAKRGQDVALRCDPISGHVSLFWYQQALGQGPEFLTYFQNEAQLDKSGLPSDRFFAERPEGSVSTLKIQRTQQEDSAVYLCASSLTGAPIQRNQPQHFGDGTRLSIL.

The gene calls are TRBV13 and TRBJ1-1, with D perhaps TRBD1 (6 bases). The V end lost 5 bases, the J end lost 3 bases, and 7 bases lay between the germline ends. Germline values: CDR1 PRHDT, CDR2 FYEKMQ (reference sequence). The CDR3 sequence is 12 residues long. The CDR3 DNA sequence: TGTGCCAGCAGCCAGGGGTACACTGAAGCTTTCTTT. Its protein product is CASSQGYTEAFF.

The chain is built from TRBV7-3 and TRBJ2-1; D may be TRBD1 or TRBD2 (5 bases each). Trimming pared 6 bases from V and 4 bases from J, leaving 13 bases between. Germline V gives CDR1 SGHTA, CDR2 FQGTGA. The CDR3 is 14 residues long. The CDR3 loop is CASSVGGYYNEQFF. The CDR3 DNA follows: TGTGCCAGCAGTGTTGGGGGATATTACAATGAGCAGTTCTTC.

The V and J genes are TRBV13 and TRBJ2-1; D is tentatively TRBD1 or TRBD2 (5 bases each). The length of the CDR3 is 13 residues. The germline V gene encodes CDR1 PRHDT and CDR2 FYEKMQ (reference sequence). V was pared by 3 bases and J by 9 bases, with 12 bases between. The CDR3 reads CASSFVGTTEQFF. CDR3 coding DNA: TGTGCCAGCAGCTTTGTAGGGACGACTGAGCAGTTCTTC.

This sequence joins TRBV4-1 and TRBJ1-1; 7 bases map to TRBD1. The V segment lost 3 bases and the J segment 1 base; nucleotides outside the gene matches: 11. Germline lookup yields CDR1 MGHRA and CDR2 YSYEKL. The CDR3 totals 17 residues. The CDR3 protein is CASSQAGTAYKNTEAFF. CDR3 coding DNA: TGCGCCAGCAGCCAGGCTGGGACAGCTTATAAGAACACTGAAGCTTTCTTT.

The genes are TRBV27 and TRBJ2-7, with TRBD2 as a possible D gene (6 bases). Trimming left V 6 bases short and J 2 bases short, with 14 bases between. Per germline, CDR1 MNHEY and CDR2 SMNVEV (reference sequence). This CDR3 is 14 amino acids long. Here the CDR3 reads CASRDRENPYEQYV. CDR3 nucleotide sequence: TGTGCCAGCAGGGACCGGGAGAACCCCTACGAGCAGTACGTC.

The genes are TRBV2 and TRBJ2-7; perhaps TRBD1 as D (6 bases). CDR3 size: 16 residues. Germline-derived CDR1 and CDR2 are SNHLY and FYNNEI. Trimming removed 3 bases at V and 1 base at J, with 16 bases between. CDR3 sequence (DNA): TGTGCCAGCAGTGAGTGGGGGCAGGGGAGTTCCTACGAGCAGTACGTC. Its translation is CASSEWGQGSSYEQYV.

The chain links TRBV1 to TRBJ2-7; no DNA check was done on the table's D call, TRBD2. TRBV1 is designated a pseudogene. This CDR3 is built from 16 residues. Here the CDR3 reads CTSSPIEGNGSYEQYV. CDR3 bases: TGCACCAGCAGCCCAATAGAGGGTAATGGGTCCTACGAGCAGTACGTC.

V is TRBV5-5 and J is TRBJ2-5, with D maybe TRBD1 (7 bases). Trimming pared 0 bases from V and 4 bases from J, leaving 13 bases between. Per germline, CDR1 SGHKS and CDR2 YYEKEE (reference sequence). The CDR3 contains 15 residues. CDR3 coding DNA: TGTGCCAGCAGCTTGGAAGGACAGGAGGGAGAGACCCAGTACTTC. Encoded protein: CASSLEGQEGETQYF.